The 26 T cell receptor beta chains reported below all come from one sample, sequenced in a study of OX40 agonist ivuxolimab in advanced cancers. Clones were sequenced by immunoSEQ multiplex PCR, and TCRdb holds only the in-frame ones, with some missing. The sample has approximately 80,000 clones, 70% to 85% seen once. The sequencing used CD4+ or CD8+ T cells sorted from blood, collected in a trial of the OX40 agonist ivuxolimab. The receptor set was obtained from an adult with an advanced solid tumor such as melanoma, head and neck, liver or kidney cancer.

The J gene is TRBJ1-6, the V gene TRBV27; D not resolved. CDR1 is MNHEY, CDR2 SMNVEV, per germline (reference sequence). Trimming shortened V by 4 bases and J by 10 bases, and 14 bases separated the two germline ends. This CDR3 is built from 14 residues. CDR3 nucleotides: TGTGCCAGCAGTTCCAACATAGAATACTCACCCCTCCACTTT. This codes for CASSSNIEYSPLHF.

The chain joins TRBV12-5 to TRBJ1-1; no clear D gene. The CDR3 covers 13 residues. CDR1 LGHNT and CDR2 FRNRAP come from the germline V gene. V lost 9 bases, J lost 3 bases, and 14 bases lay in between. The CDR3 sequence: CASTPAGYTEAFF. As DNA, the CDR3 is TGTGCTAGCACGCCAGCGGGGTACACTGAAGCTTTCTTT.

The DNA for the CDR3 is TGTGCCAGCAACCCACCGGGACAGGCCTCCTACGAGCAGTACTTC. Encoded protein: CASNPPGQASYEQYF. V and J are TRBV6-1 and TRBJ2-7; 8 bases are shared with TRBD1. V lost 7 bases, J lost 0 bases, and 8 bases stayed unmatched. There are 15 residues in the CDR3. CDR1 and CDR2 from the germline V gene are MNHNS and SASEGT.

This sequence joins TRBV14 and TRBJ2-3, with TRBD1 as a possible D gene (5 bases). The CDR3 extends over 15 amino acids. Trimming took 0 bases from V and 2 from J, leaving 9 bases between them. Germline-derived CDR1 and CDR2 are SGHDN and FVKESK. The CDR3 nucleotides read TGTGCCAGCAGCCAAGACCGACAGACCACAGATACGCAGTATTTT. It specifies CASSQDRQTTDTQYF.

The V call is TRBV10-1, the J call TRBJ2-1; D might be TRBD1 (6 bases). The CDR3 covers 14 residues. The ends were cut back, 10 bases at V and 5 bases at J, with 18 bases in the middle. Germline V lookup: CDR1 WNHNN, CDR2 SYGVQD (reference sequence). DNA of the CDR3: TGCGCCACCGAACCGGGACAAAGAAACAATGAGCAGTTCTTC. This translates into CATEPGQRNNEQFF.

The rearrangement joins TRBV7-9 to TRBJ2-1; D possibly corresponds to TRBD2 (5 bases). V lost 5 bases, J lost 9 bases, and 11 bases lay in between. Germline V gene data show CDR1 as SEHNR and CDR2 as FQNEAQ (reference sequence). The CDR3 is 12 amino acids. The CDR3 region is CASSVLGGEQFF. DNA of the CDR3: TGTGCCAGCAGCGTTTTAGGAGGTGAGCAGTTCTTC.

V and J are TRBV6-5 and TRBJ1-4; 7 nucleotides line up with TRBD1. Germline assignment: CDR1 MNHEY and CDR2 SVGAGI. After removal of 2 bases from V and 6 bases from J, the junction contained 6 bases not matched to a gene. The CDR3 sequence is 15 residues long. CDR3: CASSYAQGGDEKLFF. Here the CDR3 DNA reads TGTGCCAGCAGTTACGCCCAGGGGGGGGATGAAAAACTGTTTTTT.

The chain carries TRBV19 and TRBJ2-1; either TRBD1 or TRBD2 may fit D (5 bases each). This CDR3 contains 16 residues. Germline CDR1 is LNHDA and CDR2 is SQIVND (reference sequence). V lost 5 bases, J lost 4 bases, and 18 bases lay in between. CDR3 sequence: CASSENPGPPYNEQFF. Here the CDR3 DNA reads TGTGCCAGTAGTGAAAATCCGGGACCGCCATACAATGAGCAGTTCTTC.

The chain is built from TRBV5-1 and TRBJ2-1; D might be TRBD1 or TRBD2, each matching 5 bases. V was trimmed by 3 bases and J by 6 bases, leaving 10 bases between them. This CDR3 has 13 residues. From germline, CDR1 is SGHRS and CDR2 YFSETQ. CDR3 protein: CASSSGTANEQFF. The DNA of the CDR3 is TGCGCCAGCAGCTCCGGGACCGCCAATGAGCAGTTCTTC.

The gene calls are TRBV7-9 and TRBJ2-1; possibly TRBD1 or TRBD2 for D (6 bases each). The CDR3 length is 13 residues. The germline V and J ends were trimmed by 6 bases and 8 bases, with 14 bases remaining between them. Germline values: CDR1 SEHNR, CDR2 FQNEAQ (reference sequence). CDR3 sequence reads: CASSLDGGDEQFF. The CDR3 nucleotides read TGTGCCAGCAGTTTGGACGGGGGCGATGAGCAGTTCTTC.

V usage is TRBV11-2 and J usage is TRBJ2-1, with TRBD2 matching over 9 bases. With 5 bases clipped from V and 0 bases from J, the junction kept 5 bases outside the gene matches. Germline assignment: CDR1 SGHAT and CDR2 FQNNGV. The CDR3 covers 16 residues. The CDR3 here is CASSLDSGSSYNEQFF. The CDR3 DNA is TGTGCCAGCAGCCTGGATAGCGGGAGCTCCTACAATGAGCAGTTCTTC.

The chain recombines TRBV11-2 with TRBJ2-5; the D gene is possibly TRBD1 (6 bases). Trimming removed 3 bases from V and 4 bases from J, with 12 bases in between. Looked up from germline, CDR1 is SGHAT and CDR2 is FQNNGV. The CDR3 contains 14 residues. CDR3 sequence (DNA): TGTGCCAGCAGCTTGGACAGCTGGGGAGAGACCCAGTACTTC. Its translation is CASSLDSWGETQYF.

V usage is TRBV27 and J usage is TRBJ2-6; D is unclear. From germline, CDR1 is MNHEY and CDR2 SMNVEV (reference sequence). The V gene lost 5 bases and the J gene lost 0 bases, with 8 bases spanning the gap. The CDR3 covers 15 residues. Here the CDR3 DNA reads TGTGCCAGCAGTGCCCTGGGCTCTGGGGCCAACGTCCTGACTTTC. It codes for CASSALGSGANVLTF.

J is TRBJ2-2 and V is TRBV6-5, with unresolved D. There are 14 residues in the CDR3. Germline V CDR1 and CDR2: MNHEY, SVGAGI. Trimming cost V 6 bases and J 1 base, with 9 bases left between them. The CDR3: CASRGSGNTGELFF. The CDR3 DNA is TGTGCCAGCAGGGGGTCAGGGAACACCGGGGAGCTGTTTTTT.

This chain joins TRBV4-1 and TRBJ2-7; 11 positions match TRBD2. The CDR3 consists of 16 residues. Trimming cost V 4 bases and J 2 bases; bases outside gene matches: 7. Germline V gives CDR1 MGHRA, CDR2 YSYEKL. CDR3 in amino acids: CASSPSVAGGAYEQYF. CDR3 nucleotides: TGCGCCAGCAGCCCCTCGGTAGCGGGGGGGGCCTACGAGCAGTACTTC.

The chain combines TRBV9 with TRBJ2-5, with D unresolved. The DNA end lines up better with TRBJ2-7; the J call may be wrong. The germline V gene has CDR1 SGDLS and CDR2 YYNGEE. The CDR3 totals 13 residues. The CDR3 sequence: CASSPRWTGEQYF. DNA for the CDR3: TGTGCCAGCAGCCCCCGATGGACGGGCGAGCAGTACTTC.

The CDR3 reads CASSQDGLIRSTEAFF. DNA of the CDR3: TGCGCCAGCAGCCAAGATGGACTGATCCGGAGCACTGAAGCTTTCTTT. The chain recombines TRBV4-1 with TRBJ1-1, with no clear D. The CDR3 extends over 16 amino acids. Germline CDR1 MGHRA, CDR2 YSYEKL. V shed 0 bases and J shed 4 bases, with 15 bases lying between them.

V is TRBV11-2 and J is TRBJ2-3, with D perhaps TRBD2 (6 bases). This CDR3 is 15 amino acids long. Germline V CDR1 and CDR2: SGHAT, FQNNGV. V lost 1 base, J lost 0 bases, and 8 bases lay in between. CDR3 sequence: CASSLVAESTDTQYF. In DNA form, the CDR3 reads TGTGCCAGCAGCTTAGTAGCGGAAAGCACAGATACGCAGTATTTT.

The chain couples TRBV21-1 to TRBJ2-3. TRBV21-1 is listed as a pseudogene. The CDR3 has 13 amino acids. The CDR3 reads CASSKVDGDTQYF. CDR3 sequence (DNA): TGTGCCAGCAGCAAAGTGGACGGGGATACGCAGTATTTT.

This chain connects TRBV6-5 to TRBJ2-7; unclear D gene. CDR3 size: 15 residues. The V end lost 0 bases, the J end lost 7 bases, and 16 bases lay between the germline ends. Germline values: CDR1 MNHEY, CDR2 SVGAGI. The CDR3 loop reads CASSYSPDMGSEQYF. The CDR3 bases are TGTGCCAGCAGTTACTCCCCTGATATGGGCTCAGAGCAGTACTTC.

This chain uses TRBV6-6 with TRBJ2-7; no firm D call. Germline-derived CDR1 and CDR2 are MNHNY and SVGAGI (reference sequence). The length of the CDR3 is 11 residues. V was pared by 6 bases and J by 1 base, with 4 bases between. The CDR3, as DNA: TGTGCCAGCAGGGAGTCCTACGAGCAGTACTTC. Its translation: CASRESYEQYF.

This clone came up a few times. The chain joins TRBV6-1 to TRBJ2-1; no clear D. The CDR3 length is 12 residues. CDR1 and CDR2 from the germline V gene are MNHNS and SASEGT. The V end lost 4 bases, the J end lost 13 bases, and 14 bases lay between the germline ends. CDR3 loop: CASSGVLRYQFF. For the CDR3, the DNA is TGTGCCAGCAGTGGTGTTTTACGTTATCAGTTCTTC.

This clone was counted a few times. CDR3 loop: CASSHGGYTF. CDR3 coding DNA: TGTGCCAGTAGCCACGGGGGCTACACCTTC. The rearrangement links TRBV19 to TRBJ1-2, with no clear D. The V end lost 6 bases, the J end lost 8 bases, and 7 bases lay between the germline ends. Germline assignment: CDR1 LNHDA and CDR2 SQIVND (reference sequence). The length of the CDR3 is 10 residues. Filled out from reference TRBV19 and TRBJ1-2, the complete variable domain reads DGGITQSPKYLFRKEGQNVTLSCEQNLNHDAMYWYRQDPGQGLRLIYYSQIVNDFQKGDIAEGYSVSREKKESFPLTVTSAQKNPTAFYLCASSHGGYTFGSGTRLTVV.

The V gene is TRBV5-4, the J gene TRBJ2-3, with 9 bases fitting TRBD2. The V gene's germline CDR1 is SGHNT and CDR2 YYREEE (reference sequence). Germline trimming cut 3 bases from V and 5 bases from J; bases unmatched to any gene: 7. The length of the CDR3 is 15 residues. The CDR3 sequence: CASSWGSGSGDTQYF. The DNA of the CDR3 is TGTGCCAGCAGCTGGGGTAGCGGGAGTGGAGATACGCAGTATTTT.

The chain joins TRBV5-1 to TRBJ2-3; D is possibly TRBD2 (7 bases). This CDR3 comprises 15 residues. V lost 4 bases to trimming and J lost 3 bases, with 15 bases between them. The germline CDR1 and CDR2 sequences are SGHRS and YFSETQ. The DNA of the CDR3 is TGCGCCAGCAGCCCGGGGGGCCGGATGACAGATACGCAGTATTTT. This translates into CASSPGGRMTDTQYF. The variable domain in full, completed from reference TRBV5-1 and TRBJ2-3, reads KAGVTQTPRYLIKTRGQQVTLSCSPISGHRSVSWYQQTPGQGLQFLFEYFSETQRNKGNFPGRFSGRQFSNSRSEMNVSTLELGDSALYLCASSPGGRMTDTQYFGPGTRLTVL.

This chain joins TRBV11-3 and TRBJ2-7; D remains ambiguous. Trimming stripped 5 bases from V and 1 base from J, with 27 bases between. The CDR3 loop spans 19 amino acids. Looked up from germline, CDR1 is SGHNT and CDR2 is YENEEA. CDR3 DNA: TGTGCCAGCAGCCCCCGAAACGATTTGGACGCCGATAGATCCTACGAGCAGTACTTC. Its protein product is CASSPRNDLDADRSYEQYF.